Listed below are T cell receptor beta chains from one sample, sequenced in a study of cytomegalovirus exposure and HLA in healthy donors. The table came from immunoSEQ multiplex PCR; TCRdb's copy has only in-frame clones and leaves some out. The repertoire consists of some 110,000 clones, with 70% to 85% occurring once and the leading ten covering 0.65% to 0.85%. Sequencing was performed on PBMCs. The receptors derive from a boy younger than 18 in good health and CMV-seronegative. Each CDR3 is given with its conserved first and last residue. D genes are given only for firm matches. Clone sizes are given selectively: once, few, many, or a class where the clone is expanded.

DNA: TGTGCCAGCAGTGAGGCGACGAACACTGAAGCTTTCTTT; CDR3: CASSEATNTEAFF; V: TRBV7-7; J: TRBJ1-1; D: NA; size: few
DNA: TGTGCCAGCAGTGATGGGTCAGGGGCGGCAGATACGCAGTATTTT; CDR3: CASSDGSGAADTQYF; V: TRBV6-4; J: TRBJ2-3; D: NA; size: few
DNA: TGTGCCAGTAGTATTCGGGGGGGGACTGTGGCCCAGCATTTT; CDR3: CASSIRGGTVAQHF; V: TRBV19; J: TRBJ1-5; D: NA; size: NA
DNA: TGTGCCAGCAGCTTAGAGGGGGCGAGGACTGAAGCTTTCTTT; CDR3: CASSLEGARTEAFF; V: TRBV7-3; J: TRBJ1-1; D: TRBD1; size: NA
DNA: TGCGCCAGCAGCCAAGTTCCGACAGCTAACTATGGCTACACCTTC; CDR3: CASSQVPTANYGYTF; V: TRBV4-1; J: TRBJ1-2; D: NA; size: NA
DNA: TGTGCCACCAGCAGAGATTTGGCGACAGGGGAAAATCAGCCCCAGCATTTT; CDR3: CATSRDLATGENQPQHF; V: TRBV15; J: TRBJ1-5; D: TRBD1; size: NA
DNA: TGTGCCAGCGGTCAACTAGCGGAGTACAATGAGCAGTTCTTC; CDR3: CASGQLAEYNEQFF; V: TRBV6-1; J: TRBJ2-1; D: TRBD2; size: NA
DNA: TGTGCCAGCAGCTATAGGAGTAGCGGGTCTCGAGAGACCCAGTACTTC; CDR3: CASSYRSSGSRETQYF; V: TRBV6-9; J: TRBJ2-5; D: TRBD2; size: NA
DNA: TGTGCCAGCAGCGGCGGCGCACCGAACACCGGGGAGCTGTTTTTT; CDR3: CASSGGAPNTGELFF; V: TRBV9; J: TRBJ2-2; D: NA; size: NA
DNA: TGTGCCAGCAGCCGACTCAAGGCCTACGAGCAGTACTTC; CDR3: CASSRLKAYEQYF; V: TRBV6-5; J: TRBJ2-7; D: NA; size: NA
DNA: TGTGCCAGCAGTGCCAGCGGGAGGCCGGGTTCGATCGGGGAGCTGTTTTTT; CDR3: CASSASGRPGSIGELFF; V: TRBV6-1; J: TRBJ2-2; D: TRBD2; size: NA
DNA: TGTGCCAGCAGTGGACAGGCCCTGGGGATGACTAACTATGGCTACACCTTC; CDR3: CASSGQALGMTNYGYTF; V: TRBV6-1; J: TRBJ1-2; D: NA; size: NA
DNA: TGTGCCAGCAGCTCGAACCCCAGCTCCTACGAGCAGTACTTC; CDR3: CASSSNPSSYEQYF; V: TRBV5-4; J: TRBJ2-7; D: NA; size: NA
DNA: TGTGCCAGCAGCCAGGCCCGAAACACCATATATTTT; CDR3: CASSQARNTIYF; V: TRBV7-9; J: TRBJ1-3; D: NA; size: NA
DNA: TGTGCCAGCAGTGAGGACAGGACAGGAAATAATTCACCCCTCCACTTT; CDR3: CASSEDRTGNNSPLHF; V: TRBV2; J: TRBJ1-6; D: TRBD1; size: NA
DNA: TGTGCCAGCAGTCAAATAGCGGGGGGCACAGATACGCAGTATTTT; CDR3: CASSQIAGGTDTQYF; V: TRBV9; J: TRBJ2-3; D: TRBD2; size: NA